These T cell receptor beta chains were read from a single sample in a study of T cell changes during pregnancy in multiple sclerosis. Method: immunoSEQ multiplex PCR; TCRdb's copy keeps in-frame clones and lacks some. The sample records tens of thousands of clones, 91% being singletons. The sample was PBMCs, taken in the first trimester of pregnancy. The origin of the receptors is a female donor in good health, serving as a control in a pregnancy study. Some clones in this sample may be carry-over from other donors' samples. CDR3s include the opening cysteine and the closing phenylalanine or tryptophan. D genes are given only for firm matches. Rows may omit the clone size; those that give it use once, few, many or a size class.

clone_size,v_call,j_call,d_call,cdr3_nt,cdr3_aa
-,TRBV30,TRBJ1-1,-,TGTGCCTGGAGTGTACGTCAGGGGCCCCACACTGAAGCTTTCTTT,CAWSVRQGPHTEAFF
-,TRBV5-1,TRBJ2-5,-,TGCGCCAGCAGCTTTACAGGGTACCAAGAGACCCAGTACTTC,CASSFTGYQETQYF
-,TRBV18,TRBJ1-1,-,TGTGCCAGCTCTCAACAGGGTATCAACACTGAAGCTTTCTTT,CASSQQGINTEAFF
-,TRBV19,TRBJ1-1,TRBD1,TGTGCCAGTAGTATGCCAAGGGGGCGAACTGAAGCTTTCTTT,CASSMPRGRTEAFF
once,TRBV5-1,TRBJ1-1,-,TGCGCCAGCAGCTTGGGACAGTACACTGAAGCTTTCTTT,CASSLGQYTEAFF
-,TRBV28,TRBJ2-1,-,TGTGCCAGCAGGGAAGGGGGGGGGCCCTATGAGCAGTTCTTC,CASREGGGPYEQFF
-,TRBV29-1,TRBJ1-1,TRBD1,TGCAGCGGAAACAACGACAGGGGGGCGGCCACTGAAGCTTTCTTT,CSGNNDRGAATEAFF
-,TRBV28,TRBJ1-5,-,TGTGCCAGCCGCGGGGGAAGCGAAGGCAATCAGCCCCAGCATTTT,CASRGGSEGNQPQHF
once,TRBV28,TRBJ1-2,TRBD1,TGTGCCAGCAGTTTTGGAGACAGGGGGGTCTATGGCTACACCTTC,CASSFGDRGVYGYTF
-,TRBV29-1,TRBJ1-1,-,TGCAGCGTTTCGGGGCGGGGGAACACTGAAGCTTTCTTT,CSVSGRGNTEAFF
few,TRBV7-9,TRBJ2-1,-,TGTGCCAGCAGCTTAGTGGGCGGGCTTTACAATGAGCAGTTCTTC,CASSLVGGLYNEQFF
few,TRBV7-9,TRBJ2-7,TRBD2,TGTGCCAGCACGGGAGGGGGGCTTTACGAGCAGTACTTC,CASTGGGLYEQYF
-,TRBV5-8,TRBJ2-5,TRBD1,TGTGCCAGCAGCTGGACAGGGAAGACCCAGTACTTC,CASSWTGKTQYF
-,TRBV7-9,TRBJ2-1,TRBD2,TGTGCCAGCCACTCTCGGAGCGGGAGGGGAAATGAGCAGTTCTTC,CASHSRSGRGNEQFF
-,TRBV7-2,TRBJ2-5,-,TGTGCCAGCAGCTTAGAAGAGCGGGAGACCCAGTACTTC,CASSLEERETQYF
-,TRBV28,TRBJ2-3,TRBD2,TGTGCCAGCAGTTTATTACTAGCGGGGGGAGATACGCAGTATTTT,CASSLLLAGGDTQYF
once,TRBV7-2,TRBJ2-7,-,TGTGCCAGCAGCCCCGCCGCGGCCGAGCAGTACTTC,CASSPAAAEQYF
-,TRBV12-2,TRBJ2-3,-,TGTGCAAGTCGCTTAGCCCCACCCTACACAGATACGCAGTATTTT,CASRLAPPYTDTQYF
-,TRBV19,TRBJ2-3,-,TGTGCCAGTAGTATAAGCGGGACAGGTTCACCAGATACGCAGTATTTT,CASSISGTGSPDTQYF
-,TRBV14,TRBJ2-5,-,TGTGCCAGCAGCCAATACAGGAACCAAGAGACCCAGTACTTC,CASSQYRNQETQYF
-,TRBV28,TRBJ1-2,TRBD1,TGTGCCAGCAGACAGGGGGGTAACTATGGCTACACCTTC,CASRQGGNYGYTF
-,TRBV28,TRBJ2-5,-,TGTGCCAGCAGAGCGGAGGAGGGGCGGGAGACCCAGTACTTC,CASRAEEGRETQYF
-,TRBV7-2,TRBJ1-2,TRBD1,TGTGCCAGCAGCTTGGACAGGAGAGGGGATGGCTACACCTTC,CASSLDRRGDGYTF
-,TRBV13,TRBJ2-5,-,TGTGCCAGCAGCTTATCCTCAGAGACCCAGTACTTC,CASSLSSETQYF
-,TRBV7-3,TRBJ2-1,-,TGTGCCAGCAGCCCCGTGGGAGCGGACGAGCAGTTCTTC,CASSPVGADEQFF
-,TRBV5-4,TRBJ2-1,TRBD2,TGTGCCAGCAGCCCGGGGCTAGCGGGCCTCTCCTACAATGAGCAGTTCTTC,CASSPGLAGLSYNEQFF
-,TRBV7-9,TRBJ2-7,-,TGTGCCAGCAGCCCTCCGGCCCTATTGCGGGCCGCTCCCTACGAGCAGTACTTC,CASSPPALLRAAPYEQYF
-,TRBV7-2,TRBJ2-7,TRBD1,TGTGCCAGCAGCTCTACGGGACAGGGCCCCTACGAGCAGTACTTC,CASSSTGQGPYEQYF
-,TRBV28,TRBJ1-2,TRBD1,TGTGCCAGCAGTTTATCTATAGGGGGCGAATATGGCTACACCTTC,CASSLSIGGEYGYTF
-,TRBV11-2,TRBJ2-7,TRBD2,TGTGCCAGCAGCTTAGATTTCCGGGGGGGCTACGAGCAGTACTTC,CASSLDFRGGYEQYF
once,TRBV18,TRBJ2-3,-,TGTGCCAGCTCACCACGCGTTGATAGCGGTACAGATACGCAGTATTTT,CASSPRVDSGTDTQYF
-,TRBV7-2,TRBJ1-2,TRBD1,TGTGCCAGCAGCCTCGGGACCCAGGGGGCAGGAGGCTACACCTTC,CASSLGTQGAGGYTF
-,TRBV7-2,TRBJ1-5,TRBD1,TGTGCCAGCAGCTTAGCAGGGGGCGGCAATCAGCCCCAGCATTTT,CASSLAGGGNQPQHF
-,TRBV6-6,TRBJ2-5,-,TGTGCCAGCGTGCGGGACTCTGAAGAGACCCAGTACTTC,CASVRDSEETQYF
-,TRBV5-4,TRBJ2-4,-,TGTGCCAGCAGCTTGACAGGACGATCCAAAAACATTCAGTACTTC,CASSLTGRSKNIQYF
-,TRBV2,TRBJ2-7,TRBD2,TGTGCCAGCAGTGAAAGGCTAGCGGGAGGTTGGGAGCAGTACTTC,CASSERLAGGWEQYF
-,TRBV2,TRBJ1-1,-,TGTGCCAGCTTTATCGCTGAAGCTTTCTTT,CASFIAEAFF
-,TRBV28,TRBJ1-6,-,TGTGCCAGCAGTTTGATGGCAGGGAACTCACCCCTCCACTTT,CASSLMAGNSPLHF
-,TRBV6-6,TRBJ2-2,-,TGTGCCAGCAGTTACAGGGCTGCGGGCACCGGGGAGCTGTTTTTT,CASSYRAAGTGELFF